This TCR beta chain appears in the sequencing data of a study of T cell repertoires in cytomegalovirus infection. Overall study: It can be stated that public TCR beta signatures indicated CMV infection as well as a matching HLA type.

V was pared by 1 base and J by 5 bases, with 8 bases of the junction left unmatched. The germline V gene encodes CDR1 SGHTA and CDR2 FQGTGA. There are 16 residues in the CDR3. TCRdb re-called the reads through MiXCR, storing one row per CDR3 protein. The sample lists some 300,000 distinct CDR3 sequences, roughly an eighth occurring once. The receptor was derived from a human donor in good health (CMV status not recorded). Some clones in this sample may be carry-over from other donors' samples. The J gene is TRBJ2-1, the V gene TRBV7-3; TRBD2 matches 7 bases. What was sequenced was PBMCs. The CDR3 DNA follows: TGTGCCAGCAGCTTAATATCGACTAGCCGGGACAATGAGCAGTTCTTC. This gives the protein CASSLISTSRDNEQFF.